This T cell receptor beta chain stems from a study of T cell repertoires in cytomegalovirus infection. The sample holds many counts of this clonotype. TCRdb recomputed calls from the reads with MiXCR, one row per CDR3 protein. The sample shows under 800,000 distinct CDR3 sequences, about 24% of them seen only once. The source is a human donor in good health (CMV status not recorded). Some clones in this sample may be carry-over from other donors' samples. The sample consisted of CD8+ T cells from PBMCs.

CDR3 sequence (DNA): TGTGCCAGCAGCTTCGTCGTGGACAATGAGCAGTTCTTC. Translated: CASSFVVDNEQFF. The chain combines TRBV7-2 with TRBJ2-1; no clear D gene. The CDR3 sequence is 13 residues long. Germline V gene lookup returns CDR1 SGHTA and CDR2 FQGNSA. Trimming shortened V by 3 bases and J by 5 bases, and 8 bases separated the two germline ends.